This T cell receptor (beta chain) was identified in a study of blood T cell repertoires in COVID-19. Across the study: The analysed material was cDNA or gDNA that came from T cells, B-cell-depleted T cells, or PBMCs.

The CDR3 is made up of 15 amino acids. Germline values: CDR1 SNHLY, CDR2 FYNNEI. The J segment lost 2 bases and the V segment lost 6 bases, leaving 9 bases of the junction unmatched. In the study's own analysis: Using reference gene primer amplification, nucleated cell counts were estimated. Clones were sequenced by immunoSEQ multiplex PCR, and TCRdb holds only the in-frame ones, with some missing. V and J calls and clone size are copied from that table; D and trimming were computed from the DNA. This sample carries around 340,000 clones, roughly nine tenths of them seen once, and the ten largest clones take 3.5% to 4%.

Sequences were obtained from peripheral blood. The rearrangement links TRBV2 to TRBJ1-1, with 7 nucleotides matching TRBD1. This clonotype was sampled from a woman in her sixties with COVID-19, enrolled during active disease. The CDR3 here is CASSASWDSNTEAFF. The CDR3 DNA sequence: TGTGCCAGCAGCGCCTCGTGGGACAGCAACACTGAAGCTTTCTTT. The complete variable domain, with remaining parts taken from reference TRBV2 and TRBJ1-1, reads EPEVTQTPSHQVTQMGQEVILRCVPISNHLYFYWYRQILGQKVEFLVSFYNNEISEKSEIFDDQFSVERPDGSNFTLKIRSTKLEDSAMYFCASSASWDSNTEAFFGQGTRLTVV.